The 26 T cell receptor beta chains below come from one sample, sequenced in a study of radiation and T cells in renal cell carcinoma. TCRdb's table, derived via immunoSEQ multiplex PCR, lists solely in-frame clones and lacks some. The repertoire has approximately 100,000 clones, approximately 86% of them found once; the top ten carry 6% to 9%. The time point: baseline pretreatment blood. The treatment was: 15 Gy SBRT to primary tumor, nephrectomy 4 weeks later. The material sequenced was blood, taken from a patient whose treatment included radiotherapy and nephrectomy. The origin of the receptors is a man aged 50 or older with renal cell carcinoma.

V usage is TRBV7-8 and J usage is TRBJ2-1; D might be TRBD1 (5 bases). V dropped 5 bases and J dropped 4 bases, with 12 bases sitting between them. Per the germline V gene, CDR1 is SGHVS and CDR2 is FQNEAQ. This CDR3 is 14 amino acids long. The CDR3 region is CASSLSTEYNEQFF. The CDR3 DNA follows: TGTGCCAGCAGCCTATCGACAGAGTACAATGAGCAGTTCTTC.

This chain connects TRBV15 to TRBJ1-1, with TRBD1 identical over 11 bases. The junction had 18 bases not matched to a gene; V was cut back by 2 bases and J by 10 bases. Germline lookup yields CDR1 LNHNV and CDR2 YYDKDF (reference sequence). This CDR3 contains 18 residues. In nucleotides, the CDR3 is TGTGCCACCAGCAGAAGGACAGGGGGCGCGGATCTAAGAACGGGAGCTTTCTTT. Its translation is CATSRRTGGADLRTGAFF.

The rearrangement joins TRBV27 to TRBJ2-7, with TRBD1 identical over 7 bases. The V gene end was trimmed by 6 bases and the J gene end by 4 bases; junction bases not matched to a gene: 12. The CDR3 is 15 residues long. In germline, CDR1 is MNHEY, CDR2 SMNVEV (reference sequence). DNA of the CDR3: TGTGCCAGCAGAACGCCCGGGACAGACCTTTACGAGCAGTACTTC. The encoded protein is CASRTPGTDLYEQYF.

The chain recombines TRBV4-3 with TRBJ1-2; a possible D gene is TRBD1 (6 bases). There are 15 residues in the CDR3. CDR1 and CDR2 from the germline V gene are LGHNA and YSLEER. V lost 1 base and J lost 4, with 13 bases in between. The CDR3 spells CASSQVRGRVYGYTF. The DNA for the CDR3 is TGCGCCAGCAGCCAAGTACGGGGGCGAGTCTATGGCTACACCTTC.

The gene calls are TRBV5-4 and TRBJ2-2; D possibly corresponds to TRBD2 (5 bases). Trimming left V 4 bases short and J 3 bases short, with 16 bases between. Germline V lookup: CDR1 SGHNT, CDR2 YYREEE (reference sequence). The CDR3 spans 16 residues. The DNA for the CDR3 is TGTGCCAGCAGCACCGGTGAACGGACTTACACCGGGGAGCTGTTTTTT. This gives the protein CASSTGERTYTGELFF.

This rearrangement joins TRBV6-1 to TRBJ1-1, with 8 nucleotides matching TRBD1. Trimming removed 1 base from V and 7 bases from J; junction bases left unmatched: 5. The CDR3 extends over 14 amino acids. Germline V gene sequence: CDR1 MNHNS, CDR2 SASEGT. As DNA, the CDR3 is TGTGCCAGCAGTGAAGGGACAGGGAGTAGTGAAGCTTTCTTT. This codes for CASSEGTGSSEAFF.

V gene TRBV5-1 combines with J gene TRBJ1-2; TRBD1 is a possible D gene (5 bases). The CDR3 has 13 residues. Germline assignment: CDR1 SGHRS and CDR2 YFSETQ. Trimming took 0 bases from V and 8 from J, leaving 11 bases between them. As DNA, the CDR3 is TGCGCCAGCAGCTTGGAACAGGTCGGCGGCTACACCTTC. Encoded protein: CASSLEQVGGYTF.

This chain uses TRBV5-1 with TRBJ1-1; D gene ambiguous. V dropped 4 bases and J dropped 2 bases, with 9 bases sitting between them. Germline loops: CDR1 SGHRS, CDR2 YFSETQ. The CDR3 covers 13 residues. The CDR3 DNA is TGCGCCAGCAGCGGCACACAAAACACTGAAGCTTTCTTT. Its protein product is CASSGTQNTEAFF.

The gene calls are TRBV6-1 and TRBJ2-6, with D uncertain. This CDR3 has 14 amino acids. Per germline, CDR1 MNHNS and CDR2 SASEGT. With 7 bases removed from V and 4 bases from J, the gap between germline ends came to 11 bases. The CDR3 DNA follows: TGTGCCAGCATGGAGATTTCGGGGGCCAACGTCCTGACTTTC. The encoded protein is CASMEISGANVLTF.

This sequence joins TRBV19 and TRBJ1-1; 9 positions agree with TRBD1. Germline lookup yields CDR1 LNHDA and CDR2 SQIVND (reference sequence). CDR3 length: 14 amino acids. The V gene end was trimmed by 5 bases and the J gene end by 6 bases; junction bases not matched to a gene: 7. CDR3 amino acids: CASSETGGFAEAFF. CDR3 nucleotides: TGTGCCAGTAGTGAAACAGGGGGCTTCGCTGAAGCTTTCTTT.

The CDR3 coding sequence is TGTGCCAGCAGCTTAGCGGGGACCCAAGAGACCCAGTACTTC. Translating gives CASSLAGTQETQYF. The chain uses TRBV7-2 and TRBJ2-5, with D perhaps being TRBD1 or TRBD2 (5 bases each). The V gene lost 0 bases and the J gene lost 1 base, with 6 bases spanning the gap. This CDR3 is built from 14 residues. Germline values: CDR1 SGHTA, CDR2 FQGNSA.

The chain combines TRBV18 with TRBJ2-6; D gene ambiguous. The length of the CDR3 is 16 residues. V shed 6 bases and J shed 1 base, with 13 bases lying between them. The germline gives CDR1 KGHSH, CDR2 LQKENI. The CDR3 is CASSNGVASGANVLTF. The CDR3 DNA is TGTGCCAGCTCCAATGGCGTGGCATCTGGGGCCAACGTCCTGACTTTC.

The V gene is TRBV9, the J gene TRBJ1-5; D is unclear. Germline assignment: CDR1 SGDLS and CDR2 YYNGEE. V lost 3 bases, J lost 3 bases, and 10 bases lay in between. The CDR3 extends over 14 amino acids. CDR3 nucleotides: TGTGCCAGCAGCGGTAGTGAGGTCAATCAGCCCCAGCATTTT. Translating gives CASSGSEVNQPQHF.

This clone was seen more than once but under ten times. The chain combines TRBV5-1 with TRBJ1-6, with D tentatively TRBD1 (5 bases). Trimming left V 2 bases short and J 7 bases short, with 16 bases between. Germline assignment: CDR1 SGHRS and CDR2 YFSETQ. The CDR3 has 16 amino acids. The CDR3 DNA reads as TGCGCCAGCAGCTTCACAGGAACCTGGGGGAATTCACCCCTCCACTTT. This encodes CASSFTGTWGNSPLHF.

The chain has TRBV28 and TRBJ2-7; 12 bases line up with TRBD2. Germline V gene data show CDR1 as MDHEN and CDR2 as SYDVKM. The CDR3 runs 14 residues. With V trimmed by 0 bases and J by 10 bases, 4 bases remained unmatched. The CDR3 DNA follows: TGTGCCAGCAGTTTATGGACTAGCGGGAGAAGACAGTACTTC. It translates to CASSLWTSGRRQYF.

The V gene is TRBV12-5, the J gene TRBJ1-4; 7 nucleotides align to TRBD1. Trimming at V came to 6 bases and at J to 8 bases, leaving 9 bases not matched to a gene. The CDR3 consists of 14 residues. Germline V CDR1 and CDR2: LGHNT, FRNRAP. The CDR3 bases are TGTGCTAGTGGACCGGGACAGCCGGTGGAAAAACTGTTTTTT. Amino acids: CASGPGQPVEKLFF.

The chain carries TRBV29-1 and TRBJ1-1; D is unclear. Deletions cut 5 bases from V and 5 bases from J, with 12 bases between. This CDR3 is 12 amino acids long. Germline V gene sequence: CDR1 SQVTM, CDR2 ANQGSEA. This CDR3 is CSVRRAETEAFF. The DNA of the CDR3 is TGCAGCGTTCGGAGGGCAGAGACTGAAGCTTTCTTT.

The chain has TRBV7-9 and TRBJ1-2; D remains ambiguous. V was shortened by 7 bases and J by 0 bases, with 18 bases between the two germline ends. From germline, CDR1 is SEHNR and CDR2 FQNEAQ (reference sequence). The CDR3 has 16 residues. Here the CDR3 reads CASINAGLYSNYGYTF. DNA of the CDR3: TGTGCCAGCATCAATGCGGGGTTATACTCTAACTATGGCTACACCTTC.

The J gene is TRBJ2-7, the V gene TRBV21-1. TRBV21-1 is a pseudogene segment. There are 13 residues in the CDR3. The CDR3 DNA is TGTGCCAGCAGCAAAGCGATGGCCTACGAGCAGTACTTC. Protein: CASSKAMAYEQYF.

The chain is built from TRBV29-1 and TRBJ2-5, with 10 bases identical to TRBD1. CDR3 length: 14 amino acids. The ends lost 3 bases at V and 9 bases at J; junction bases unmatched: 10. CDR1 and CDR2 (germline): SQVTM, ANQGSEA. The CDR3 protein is CSVERDRGSRAQYF. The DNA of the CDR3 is TGCAGCGTTGAGCGGGACAGGGGTTCAAGGGCCCAGTACTTC. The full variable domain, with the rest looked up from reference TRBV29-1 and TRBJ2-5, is SAVISQKPSRDICQRGTSLTIQCQVDSQVTMMFWYRQQPGQSLTLIATANQGSEATYESGFVIDKFPISRPNLTFSTLTVSNMSPEDSSIYLCSVERDRGSRAQYFGPGTRLLVL.

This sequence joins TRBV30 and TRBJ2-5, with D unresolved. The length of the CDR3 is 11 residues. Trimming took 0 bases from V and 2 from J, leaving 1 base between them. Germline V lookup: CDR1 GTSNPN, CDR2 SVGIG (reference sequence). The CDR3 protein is CAWSVQETQYF. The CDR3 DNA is TGTGCCTGGAGTGTACAAGAGACCCAGTACTTC.

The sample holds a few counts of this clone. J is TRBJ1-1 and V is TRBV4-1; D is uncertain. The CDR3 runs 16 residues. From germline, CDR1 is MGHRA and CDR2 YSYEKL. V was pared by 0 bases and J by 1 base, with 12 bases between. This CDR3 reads CASSQDLRRANTEAFF. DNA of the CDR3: TGCGCCAGCAGCCAAGATTTACGGAGGGCGAACACTGAAGCTTTCTTT.

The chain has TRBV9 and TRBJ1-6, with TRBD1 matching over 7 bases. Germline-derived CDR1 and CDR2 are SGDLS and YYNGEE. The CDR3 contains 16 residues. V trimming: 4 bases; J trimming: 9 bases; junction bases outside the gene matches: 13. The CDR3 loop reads CASSPRPQGVSSPLHF. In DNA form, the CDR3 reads TGTGCCAGCAGCCCCCGACCTCAGGGGGTCTCTTCACCCCTCCACTTT. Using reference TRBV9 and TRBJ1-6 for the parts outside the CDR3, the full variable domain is DSGVTQTPKHLITATGQRVTLRCSPRSGDLSVYWYQQSLDQGLQFLIQYYNGEERAKGNILERFSAQQFPDLHSELNLSSLELGDSALYFCASSPRPQGVSSPLHFGNGTRLTVT.

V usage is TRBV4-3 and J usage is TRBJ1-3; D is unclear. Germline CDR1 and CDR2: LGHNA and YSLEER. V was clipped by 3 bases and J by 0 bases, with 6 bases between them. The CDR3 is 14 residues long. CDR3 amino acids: CASSQDYSGNTIYF. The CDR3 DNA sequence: TGCGCCAGCAGCCAGGACTACTCTGGAAACACCATATATTTT.

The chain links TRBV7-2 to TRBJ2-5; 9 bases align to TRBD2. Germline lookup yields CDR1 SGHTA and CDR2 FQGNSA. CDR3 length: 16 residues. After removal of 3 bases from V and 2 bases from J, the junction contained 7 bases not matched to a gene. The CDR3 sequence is CASSLSSGGSQETQYF. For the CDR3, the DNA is TGTGCCAGCAGCTTGTCGAGCGGGGGGTCACAAGAGACCCAGTACTTC.

CDR3 in amino acids: CASSQDLGQGHYEQYF. The CDR3 coding sequence is TGCGCCAGCAGCCAAGATCTGGGACAGGGTCACTACGAGCAGTACTTC. The chain recombines TRBV4-3 with TRBJ2-7; TRBD1 matches at 9 bases. The ends lost 0 bases at V and 3 bases at J; junction bases unmatched: 6. Germline V CDR1 and CDR2: LGHNA, YSLEER. CDR3 length equals 16 residues.